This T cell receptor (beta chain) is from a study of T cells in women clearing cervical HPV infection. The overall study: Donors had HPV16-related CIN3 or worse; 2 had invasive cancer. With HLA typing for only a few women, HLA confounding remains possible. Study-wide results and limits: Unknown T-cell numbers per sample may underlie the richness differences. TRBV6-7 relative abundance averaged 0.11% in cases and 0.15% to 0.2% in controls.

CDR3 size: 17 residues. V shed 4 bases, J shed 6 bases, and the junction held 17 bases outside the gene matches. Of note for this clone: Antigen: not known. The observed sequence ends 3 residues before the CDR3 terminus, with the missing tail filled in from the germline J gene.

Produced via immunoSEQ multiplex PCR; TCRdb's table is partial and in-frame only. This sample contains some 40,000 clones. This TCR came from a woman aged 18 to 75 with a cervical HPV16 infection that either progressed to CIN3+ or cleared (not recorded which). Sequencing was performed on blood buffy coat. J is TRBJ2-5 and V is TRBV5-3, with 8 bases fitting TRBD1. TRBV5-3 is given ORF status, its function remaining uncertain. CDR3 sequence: CARSHIKGQEGVKTQYF. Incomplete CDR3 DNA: TGTGCCAGAAGCCATATCAAGGGACAGGAGGGGGTGAAGACC.